This T cell receptor (beta chain) derives from a study of PD-1 blockade in mismatch repair-deficient tumors. Background on the study: Patients had around twelve mismatch repair-deficient cancer types, all previously treated and progressing. Study conclusions and caveats: Rapid post-treatment expansion, then contraction, generally preceding radiologic response, marked tumor-resident clones.

Assay used: immunoSEQ multiplex PCR; TCRdb lists only in-frame clones, some missing. The sample lists 25,000 to 30,000 clones, 65% to 85% occurring once. The V end lost 6 bases, the J end lost 4 bases, and 13 bases lay between the germline ends. The V gene's germline CDR1 is KGHSH and CDR2 LQKENI. The CDR3 consists of 13 residues. With regard to this clone: Its antigen remains unidentified.

Mismatch repair deficiency was confirmed in all patients, by PCR or immunohistochemistry. TCR sequencing covered three patients who responded to pembrolizumab. The chain employs TRBV18 and TRBJ2-7, with a possible D match to TRBD2 (5 bases). This clonotype originated in an adult with mismatch repair-deficient cancer. Specimen: PBMCs, collected before pembrolizumab treatment. The CDR3 DNA follows: TGTGCCAGCTCCCGCGGCTCGGGGTACGAGCAGTACTTC. Translation gives CASSRGSGYEQYF.